A selection of T cell receptor beta chains follows, all from one sample in a study of cytomegalovirus exposure and HLA in healthy donors. TCRdb's table, derived via immunoSEQ multiplex PCR, lists solely in-frame clones and lacks some. The data contain under 150,000 clones, approximately 87% of them singletons. Input material: PBMCs. These receptors were collected from a man aged 40-50 years in good health and CMV-seronegative. The CDR3 runs from the conserved cysteine through the conserved F or W. The D gene is left open where the match is weak. Clone sizes are given selectively: once, few, many, or a class where the clone is expanded.

.,TRBV2,TRBJ1-2,.,CASRDYGGAYGYTF,TGTGCCAGCAGGGACTATGGGGGGGCCTATGGCTACACCTTC
once,TRBV2,TRBJ2-3,.,CASSVVDTQYF,TGTGCCAGCAGCGTTGTAGATACGCAGTATTTT
.,TRBV2,TRBJ2-7,.,CASAFASYEQYF,TGTGCCAGCGCGTTCGCCTCCTACGAGCAGTACTTC
.,TRBV10-3,TRBJ2-5,.,CAISALEEETQYF,TGTGCCATCAGTGCGTTAGAGGAAGAGACCCAGTACTTC
once,TRBV19,TRBJ2-1,.,CATWTGRANEQFF,TGTGCCACTTGGACAGGGAGGGCCAATGAGCAGTTCTTC
.,TRBV28,TRBJ1-4,.,CAAGRSGWLSAREKLFF,TGTGCGGCAGGACGGAGCGGTTGGTTATCGGCGAGAGAAAAACTGTTTTTT
once,TRBV10-3,TRBJ1-1,TRBD1,CAISTGGTEAFF,TGTGCCATCAGCACAGGGGGCACTGAAGCTTTCTTT
.,TRBV27,TRBJ2-3,.,CASSPRLASTDTQYF,TGTGCCAGCAGCCCGAGACTCGCGAGCACAGATACGCAGTATTTT
few,TRBV6-5,TRBJ2-6,.,CASSYTGSGANVLTF,TGTGCCAGCAGTTACACAGGGTCTGGGGCCAACGTCCTGACTTTC
.,TRBV5-1,TRBJ2-1,TRBD2,CASSSDAGLANNEQFF,TGCGCCAGCAGCAGTGACGCGGGACTAGCGAACAATGAGCAGTTCTTC
.,TRBV28,TRBJ2-7,.,CASTPAVGSEQYF,TGTGCCAGCACCCCAGCGGTGGGGAGTGAGCAGTACTTC
.,TRBV5-6,TRBJ2-1,TRBD2,CASRGSGEPSYNEQFF,TGTGCCAGCAGGGGTAGCGGGGAGCCCTCCTACAATGAGCAGTTCTTC
.,TRBV6-1,TRBJ2-1,TRBD2,CASSETLAGGPSNEQFF,TGTGCCAGCAGTGAGACACTAGCGGGAGGTCCCTCCAATGAGCAGTTCTTC
.,TRBV27,TRBJ1-2,.,CASSIGLTTNYGYTF,TGTGCCAGCAGTATAGGACTGACCACTAACTATGGCTACACCTTC
.,TRBV19,TRBJ1-1,.,CASSMGPNTEAFF,TGTGCCAGTAGTATGGGGCCGAACACTGAAGCTTTCTTT
.,TRBV2,TRBJ1-6,.,CASSVGSSYNSPLHF,TGTGCCAGCAGTGTAGGGAGCTCCTATAATTCACCCCTCCACTTT
.,TRBV7-2,TRBJ1-5,.,CASSLINSNQPQHF,TGTGCCAGCAGCTTAATAAATTCGAATCAGCCCCAGCATTTT
.,TRBV9,TRBJ1-2,.,CASSVAGPDYGYTF,TGTGCCAGCAGCGTAGCTGGGCCAGATTATGGCTACACCTTC
few,TRBV10-3,TRBJ2-7,.,CAISPPGAQPSDEQYF,TGTGCCATCAGTCCTCCGGGAGCCCAACCTAGTGACGAGCAGTACTTC
few,TRBV12-5,TRBJ2-1,TRBD1,CATNRDRGYNEQFF,TGTGCTACAAACCGGGACAGGGGATATAATGAGCAGTTCTTC
.,TRBV18,TRBJ2-3,TRBD2,CASSPLAGAPDTQYF,TGTGCCAGCTCACCACTGGCGGGAGCCCCAGATACGCAGTATTTT
.,TRBV5-1,TRBJ2-1,.,CASRTYNEQFF,TGCGCCAGCCGTACTTACAATGAGCAGTTCTTC